One sample yielded the 21 T cell receptor beta chains listed below, sequenced in a study of cytomegalovirus exposure and HLA in healthy donors. The PCR used 60 Vbeta and 13 Jbeta primers. Repertoires were generated with immunoSEQ multiplex PCR, while TCRdb's copy carries only in-frame clones and drops some. In the table there are 100,000 to 150,000 clones, about 80% of which are singletons. The sequenced sample was PBMCs. These receptors came from a boy between 2 and 10 years old in good health and CMV-seronegative.

The chain carries TRBV28 and TRBJ2-6, with no clear D. Trimming shortened V by 4 bases and J by 0 bases, and 7 bases separated the two germline ends. This CDR3 is built from 15 residues. From germline, CDR1 is MDHEN and CDR2 SYDVKM. The CDR3 spells CASSSHSSGANVLTF. Written as DNA, the CDR3 is TGTGCCAGCAGTTCCCACAGCTCTGGGGCCAACGTCCTGACTTTC.

The sample holds one count of this clone. This CDR3 is CASSFLAGSTDTQYF. The CDR3 DNA follows: TGTGCCAGCAGCTTCCTAGCGGGGAGCACAGATACGCAGTATTTT. The rearrangement joins TRBV5-6 to TRBJ2-3; 9 bases are a match to TRBD2. The CDR3 loop spans 15 amino acids. With 2 bases clipped from V and 0 bases from J, the junction kept 1 base outside the gene matches. Germline V lookup: CDR1 SGHDT, CDR2 YYEEEE.

The V call is TRBV18, the J call TRBJ1-1; a possible D gene is TRBD1 (5 bases). The CDR3 runs 12 residues. The germline CDR1 and CDR2 sequences are KGHSH and LQKENI. Between the trimmed V and J ends, which lost 3 bases and 5 bases, there was a span of 7 bases. This CDR3 reads CASSPQGTEAFF. CDR3 DNA: TGTGCCAGCTCACCTCAGGGAACTGAAGCTTTCTTT. The variable domain in full, completed from reference TRBV18 and TRBJ1-1, reads NAGVMQNPRHLVRRRGQEARLRCSPMKGHSHVYWYRQLPEEGLKFMVYLQKENIIDESGMPKERFSAEFPKEGPSILRIQQVVRGDSAAYFCASSPQGTEAFFGQGTRLTVV.

The CDR3 reads CASSLVTGTSGRGEQFF. The CDR3 bases are TGTGCCAGCAGCTTAGTCACTGGGACTAGCGGGAGGGGGGAGCAGTTCTTC. This chain links TRBV7-9 with TRBJ2-1; 16 bases are a match to TRBD2. CDR3 length: 17 amino acids. From germline, CDR1 is SEHNR and CDR2 FQNEAQ (reference sequence). J was trimmed by 10 bases and V by 1 base; bases with no gene match: 7.

The chain uses TRBV15 and TRBJ1-2, with D possibly being TRBD1 (5 bases). The germline CDR1 and CDR2 sequences are LNHNV and YYDKDF (reference sequence). Trimming left V 6 bases short and J 2 bases short, with 22 bases between. This CDR3 is built from 17 residues. CDR3 DNA sequence: TGTGCCACCAGATCCGGGCAGGGAAGCCTGCCGAACTATGGCTACACCTTC. It specifies CATRSGQGSLPNYGYTF.

The sample holds one count of this clone. This rearrangement joins TRBV6-5 to TRBJ1-1; 7 bases line up with TRBD1. Looked up from germline, CDR1 is MNHEY and CDR2 is SVGAGI. Trimming took 2 bases from V and 1 from J; bases not matched to a gene: 7. The CDR3 length is 16 residues. The CDR3 here is CASSYRDRTQNTEAFF. The CDR3 DNA reads TGTGCCAGCAGTTACAGGGACAGAACTCAGAACACTGAAGCTTTCTTT.

About this clone itself: A read error may account for a junction end that differs from germline. CDR3 sequence (DNA): TGTGCCAGCAGACTAAAACACCGGGGAGCTGTTTTT. Amino acid sequence: CASRLKHRGAVF. V usage is TRBV6-5 and J usage is TRBJ2-2, with D maybe TRBD2 (5 bases). This CDR3 is built from 12 residues. CDR1 MNHEY and CDR2 SVGAGI come from the germline V gene.

V is TRBV19 and J is TRBJ1-5; D is ambiguous. The CDR3 covers 14 residues. Trimming cost V 1 base and J 3 bases, with 7 bases left between them. Germline CDR1 and CDR2: LNHDA and SQIVND (reference sequence). The CDR3 sequence is CASSIGGNNQPQHF. CDR3 DNA sequence: TGTGCCAGTAGTATAGGAGGGAACAATCAGCCCCAGCATTTT.

This clone has a single count. The CDR3 nucleotides are TGTGCCAGCAGTTTAGGGACAGCCGGAGCTAACTATGGCTACACCTTC. Amino acid sequence: CASSLGTAGANYGYTF. This sequence joins TRBV28 and TRBJ1-2; 7 bases are shared with TRBD1. Trimming at V came to 2 bases and at J to 0 bases, leaving 6 bases not matched to a gene. The CDR3 is 16 residues long. Germline-derived CDR1 and CDR2 are MDHEN and SYDVKM.

V gene TRBV18 combines with J gene TRBJ1-3; 7 positions agree with TRBD1. With 6 bases clipped from V and 4 bases from J, the junction kept 3 bases outside the gene matches. In germline, CDR1 is KGHSH, CDR2 LQKENI. The CDR3 runs to 13 residues. CDR3: CASSTGAGNTIYF. The CDR3 nucleotides are TGTGCCAGCTCTACAGGGGCCGGAAACACCATATATTTT.

The chain is built from TRBV30 and TRBJ2-7, with 10 bases lining up with TRBD2. CDR3 length: 14 residues. The V and J ends lost 3 bases and 2 bases, in that order; junction bases with no gene match: 4. Germline-derived CDR1 and CDR2 are GTSNPN and SVGIG (reference sequence). For the CDR3, the DNA is TGTGCCTGGAGCGCCCTAGCGGGGGCCTACGAGCAGTACGTC. It is translated as CAWSALAGAYEQYV.

The chain carries TRBV6-5 and TRBJ1-5, with D possibly being TRBD1 (5 bases). The CDR3 sequence is 13 residues long. Trimming took 10 bases from V and 1 from J, leaving 11 bases between them. The germline gives CDR1 MNHEY, CDR2 SVGAGI. The DNA for the CDR3 is TGTGCCATAAGTCGGGGGAGCAATCAGCCCCAGCATTTT. Residues: CAISRGSNQPQHF.

V and J are TRBV6-6 and TRBJ1-1, with 8 nucleotides matching TRBD1. Germline V lookup: CDR1 MNHNY, CDR2 SVGAGI (reference sequence). The CDR3 spans 14 residues. With V trimmed by 3 bases and J by 1 base, 1 base remained unmatched. The CDR3 reads CASSYTGGNTEAFF. DNA of the CDR3: TGTGCCAGCAGTTATACAGGGGGGAACACTGAAGCTTTCTTT.

V is TRBV11-3 and J is TRBJ2-3; D remains unclear. Germline CDR1 and CDR2: SGHNT and YENEEA. V lost 0 bases and J lost 0, with 4 bases in between. This CDR3 comprises 14 residues. The DNA of the CDR3 is TGTGCCAGCAGCTTAGACGGTAGCACAGATACGCAGTATTTT. This translates into CASSLDGSTDTQYF.

This chain links TRBV6-5 with TRBJ1-4; weak D call: TRBD1 (6 bases). The CDR3 spans 14 residues. The V gene's germline CDR1 is MNHEY and CDR2 SVGAGI. Trimming pared 5 bases from V and 4 bases from J, leaving 11 bases between. This CDR3 is CASSPTGSNEKLFF. Written as DNA, the CDR3 is TGTGCCAGCAGTCCTACAGGGAGTAATGAAAAACTGTTTTTT.

The rearrangement links TRBV7-6 to TRBJ2-3, with 7 positions matching TRBD1. Germline V lookup: CDR1 SGHVS, CDR2 FNYEAQ. This CDR3 has 18 residues. Germline trimming cut 4 bases from V and 0 bases from J; bases unmatched to any gene: 13. The CDR3 here is CASSSPGQRQASTDTQYF. The CDR3 bases are TGTGCCAGCAGCTCCCCGGGACAGCGACAAGCGAGCACAGATACGCAGTATTTT.

This clone occurred a few times. The chain has TRBV10-3 and TRBJ1-5; tentative D call: TRBD1 (5 bases). Germline lookup yields CDR1 ENHRY and CDR2 SYGVKD. This CDR3 contains 15 residues. V shed 6 bases and J shed 2 bases, with 14 bases lying between them. CDR3 residues: CAIRKQEGGNQPQHF. CDR3 sequence (DNA): TGTGCCATCAGAAAACAGGAAGGGGGCAATCAGCCCCAGCATTTT.

The gene calls are TRBV11-2 and TRBJ1-2, with D maybe TRBD1 (5 bases). Germline V gives CDR1 SGHAT, CDR2 FQNNGV. This CDR3 is built from 14 residues. The ends were cut back, 1 base at V and 2 bases at J, with 8 bases in the middle. In DNA form, the CDR3 reads TGTGCCAGCAGCTTAGCGCAGGGCAACTATGGCTACACCTTC. Translating gives CASSLAQGNYGYTF. The whole variable domain, remainder taken from reference TRBV11-2 and TRBJ1-2, is EAGVAQSPRYKIIEKRQSVAFWCNPISGHATLYWYQQILGQGPKLLIQFQNNGVVDDSQLPKDRFSAERLKGVDSTLKIQPAKLEDSAVYLCASSLAQGNYGYTFGSGTRLTVV.

The chain carries TRBV13 and TRBJ1-1; tentatively, D is TRBD1 (5 bases). CDR1 PRHDT and CDR2 FYEKMQ come from the germline V gene (reference sequence). V was shortened by 1 base and J by 0 bases, with 6 bases between the two germline ends. The CDR3 consists of 14 residues. The CDR3, as DNA: TGTGCCAGCAGCTTAGACAGGCTGAACACTGAAGCTTTCTTT. Translation: CASSLDRLNTEAFF. Combining the CDR3 with reference TRBV13 and TRBJ1-1 gives the whole variable domain AAGVIQSPRHLIKEKRETATLKCYPIPRHDTVYWYQQGPGQDPQFLISFYEKMQSDKGSIPDRFSAQQFSDYHSELNMSSLELGDSALYFCASSLDRLNTEAFFGQGTRLTVV.

The chain combines TRBV6-4 with TRBJ2-1; no clear D. CDR1 is MRHNA, CDR2 SNTAGT, per germline. V dropped 8 bases and J dropped 4 bases, with 6 bases sitting between them. The CDR3 has 11 residues. CDR3 in amino acids: CASGEYNEQFF. DNA for the CDR3: TGTGCCAGCGGAGAGTACAATGAGCAGTTCTTC.

The chain has TRBV6-1 and TRBJ2-3; 12 bases fit TRBD2. Germline lookup yields CDR1 MNHNS and CDR2 SASEGT. The CDR3 length is 16 residues. Unmatched junction bases numbered 4, after V lost 4 bases and J lost 2 bases. As DNA, the CDR3 is TGTGCCAGCAGTGTGGGACTAGCGGGCAACACAGATACGCAGTATTTT. This codes for CASSVGLAGNTDTQYF.